The 15 T cell receptor beta chains presented below share a single source sample, sequenced in a study of cytomegalovirus exposure and HLA in healthy donors. 60 Vbeta and 13 Jbeta primers were used in PCR. TCRdb's table, derived via immunoSEQ multiplex PCR, lists solely in-frame clones and lacks some. This sample carries some 160,000 clones, approximately 80% of them seen once, and the ten largest clones take about 1.5%. Sequencing input: PBMCs. The receptors shown here come from a male donor in good health and CMV-seronegative.

This rearrangement joins TRBV10-3 to TRBJ2-7, with D possibly TRBD2 on 6 matching bases. V was clipped by 7 bases and J by 0 bases, with 16 bases between them. The CDR3 is 15 residues long. CDR1 ENHRY and CDR2 SYGVKD come from the germline V gene. Here the CDR3 reads CAITDGDSSSYEQYF. The CDR3 DNA reads TGTGCCATCACCGACGGGGACTCGAGCTCCTACGAGCAGTACTTC.

This rearrangement joins TRBV27 to TRBJ1-2, with a possible D match to TRBD1 (5 bases). Germline values: CDR1 MNHEY, CDR2 SMNVEV (reference sequence). Trimming took 1 base from V and 3 from J, leaving 9 bases between them. The length of the CDR3 is 14 residues. Here the CDR3 DNA reads TGTGCCAGCAGTTTATGGGGGGGGGACTATGGCTACACCTTC. Translation: CASSLWGGDYGYTF.

This chain connects TRBV28 to TRBJ2-7; 13 nucleotides match TRBD2. The junction had 4 bases not matched to a gene; V was cut back by 5 bases and J by 0 bases. Germline-derived CDR1 and CDR2 are MDHEN and SYDVKM. This CDR3 has 16 amino acids. The CDR3 bases are TGTGCCAGCAGTCCGGGGACTAGCGGGACCTCCTACGAGCAGTACTTC. It yields the protein CASSPGTSGTSYEQYF.

This chain links TRBV11-2 with TRBJ1-3; D is undetermined. The CDR3 totals 15 residues. CDR1 is SGHAT and CDR2 is FQNNGV in the germline V gene. Trimming took off 11 bases at V and 0 bases at J, with 17 bases between the two ends. The CDR3 DNA follows: TGTGCCTCAGCGGGCGGGGTCCCCTCTGGAAACACCATATATTTT. It codes for CASAGGVPSGNTIYF.

This chain joins TRBV5-6 and TRBJ1-1; a possible D gene is TRBD1 (6 bases). The germline V gene encodes CDR1 SGHDT and CDR2 YYEEEE. Trimming took 4 bases from V and 1 from J, leaving 14 bases between them. This CDR3 contains 15 residues. CDR3 amino acids: CASSIQGFWNTEAFF. The CDR3 DNA sequence: TGTGCCAGCAGCATACAGGGATTTTGGAACACTGAAGCTTTCTTT.

The CDR3 DNA sequence: TGTGCCAGCAGCCCAGGGTCGTTGGGACGGGAGTCCGAGCAGTACTTC. The encoded protein is CASSPGSLGRESEQYF. The chain uses TRBV14 and TRBJ2-7, with a weak D call TRBD2 (6 bases). Germline lookup yields CDR1 SGHDN and CDR2 FVKESK. The CDR3 is 16 residues long. Between the trimmed V and J ends, which lost 4 bases and 6 bases, there was a span of 22 bases. Combining the CDR3 with reference TRBV14 and TRBJ2-7 gives the whole variable domain EAGVTQFPSHSVIEKGQTVTLRCDPISGHDNLYWYRRVMGKEIKFLLHFVKESKQDESGMPNNRFLAERTGGTYSTLKVQPAELEDSGVYFCASSPGSLGRESEQYFGPGTRLTVT.

This sequence joins TRBV7-9 and TRBJ2-5; perhaps D is TRBD1 or TRBD2 (5 bases each). The J call is uncertain, as TRBJ2-7 better fits the DNA end. Germline loops: CDR1 SEHNR, CDR2 FQNEAQ (reference sequence). This CDR3 comprises 12 residues. In DNA, the CDR3 is TGTGCCAGCACTCTGGGGGACTACGAGCAGTACTTC. Its protein is CASTLGDYEQYF.

The rearrangement links TRBV9 to TRBJ2-1; no clear D. With 3 bases removed from V and 4 bases from J, the gap between germline ends came to 11 bases. The CDR3 sequence is 14 residues long. CDR1 is SGDLS, CDR2 YYNGEE, per germline. The CDR3 bases are TGTGCCAGCAGCGCACCTGATCGGTACAATGAGCAGTTCTTC. Residues: CASSAPDRYNEQFF.

V is TRBV28 and J is TRBJ2-3, with 15 positions matching TRBD2. Germline V gene data show CDR1 as MDHEN and CDR2 as SYDVKM. The V segment lost 4 bases and the J segment 5 bases; nucleotides outside the gene matches: 1. The CDR3 is 15 residues long. The CDR3 reads CASSSGLAGGDTQYF. The CDR3 DNA reads as TGTGCCAGCAGTTCGGGACTAGCGGGAGGAGATACGCAGTATTTT.

The J gene is TRBJ2-2, the V gene TRBV5-6; the D is unclear. The germline gives CDR1 SGHDT, CDR2 YYEEEE. V was pared by 1 base and J by 2 bases, with 3 bases between. This CDR3 is 13 amino acids long. CDR3 coding DNA: TGTGCCAGCAGCTTGTATAACACCGGGGAGCTGTTTTTT. The encoded protein is CASSLYNTGELFF.

The chain joins TRBV19 to TRBJ2-1, with TRBD1 identical over 8 bases. CDR1 and CDR2 (germline): LNHDA, SQIVND (reference sequence). The CDR3 contains 15 residues. The ends lost 5 bases at V and 6 bases at J; junction bases unmatched: 9. CDR3 loop: CASSEGTGHTNEQFF. The CDR3 DNA follows: TGTGCCAGTAGTGAAGGGACAGGCCACACCAATGAGCAGTTCTTC.

The rearrangement uses TRBV2 and TRBJ2-1; 8 positions agree with TRBD1. Looked up from germline, CDR1 is SNHLY and CDR2 is FYNNEI. The CDR3 has 15 amino acids. J lost 8 bases, V lost 2 bases, and 8 bases had no gene match. As DNA, the CDR3 is TGTGCCAGCAGTGAAAGGGCAGGGGGCTTAGATGAGCAGTTCTTC. Its protein is CASSERAGGLDEQFF.

The chain links TRBV7-8 to TRBJ1-5; D is possibly TRBD1 (6 bases). V lost 5 bases and J lost 0, with 14 bases in between. Germline CDR1 is SGHVS and CDR2 is FQNEAQ. This CDR3 has 16 residues. The CDR3 loop is CASSSRRDTSNQPQHF. CDR3 in DNA: TGTGCCAGCAGCAGCCGCCGGGACACTAGCAATCAGCCCCAGCATTTT.

This clone was counted only a few times. The chain uses TRBV28 and TRBJ2-2; 9 nucleotides line up with TRBD2. V lost 5 bases to trimming and J lost 5 bases; unmatched junction nucleotides: 6. CDR1 is MDHEN, CDR2 SYDVKM, per germline. The CDR3 sequence is 15 residues long. The CDR3 loop reads CASSKGTSITGELFF. CDR3 DNA sequence: TGTGCCAGCAGTAAGGGGACTAGCATAACCGGGGAGCTGTTTTTT.

The chain joins TRBV9 to TRBJ2-1; 9 nucleotides align to TRBD1. J gave up 4 bases and V 0 bases, and 5 bases lay outside the gene matches. The CDR3 totals 16 residues. Germline lookup yields CDR1 SGDLS and CDR2 YYNGEE. The CDR3 DNA reads as TGTGCCAGCAGCGTAGGGGGACAGGGTGGGTACAATGAGCAGTTCTTC. Translating gives CASSVGGQGGYNEQFF.